Listed here are 30 T cell receptor beta chains from one sample, sequenced in a study of Ad26.COV2.S vaccination and SARS-CoV-2 variants. Treatment meaning: roughly 19 received Ad26.COV2.S at low or high dose, single or two shots; roughly 5 received placebo; per-sample allocation not given. The investigators took samples on day 63 after the first vaccine or placebo injection. Profiled with immunoSEQ multiplex PCR; TCRdb holds only in-frame clones, not every one. This table has 200,000 to 300,000 clones, 85% to 90% appearing once. The input for sequencing was peripheral blood, taken in a trial of Ad26.COV2.S vaccine versus placebo. Receptors were obtained from a person aged 18-60 years who received the Ad26.COV2.S COVID-19 vaccine or a placebo.

DNA for the CDR3: TGCAGCGTACGGGGGACCTATGAGCAGTTCTTC. The encoded protein is CSVRGTYEQFF. The rearrangement links TRBV29-1 to TRBJ2-1; possible D gene TRBD2, 6 bases. Germline loops: CDR1 SQVTM, CDR2 ANQGSEA. The CDR3 consists of 11 residues. V lost 6 bases and J 8 bases, leaving 11 bases between the germline ends.

J is TRBJ2-7 and V is TRBV6-2 or TRBV6-3, with 8 bases lining up with TRBD1. Trimming cost V 4 bases and J 3 bases; bases outside gene matches: 8. Germline values: CDR1 MNHEY, CDR2 SVGEGT. CDR3 length equals 15 residues. CDR3 nucleotide sequence: TGTGCCAGCAGTTCCTCCGGGACAGGAGTCTACGAGCAGTACTTC. It encodes CASSSSGTGVYEQYF.

This sequence joins TRBV6-5 and TRBJ1-6; D ambiguous. V lost 7 bases and J 0 bases, leaving 4 bases between the germline ends. This CDR3 has 13 residues. CDR1 and CDR2 from the germline V gene are MNHEY and SVGAGI. CDR3 sequence reads: CASKASYNSPLHF. The CDR3 DNA follows: TGTGCCAGCAAGGCCTCCTATAATTCACCCCTCCACTTT.

The gene calls are TRBV6-5 and TRBJ1-1; a possible D gene is TRBD1 (5 bases). V dropped 7 bases and J dropped 4 bases, with 13 bases sitting between them. The CDR3 totals 13 residues. The germline V gene has CDR1 MNHEY and CDR2 SVGAGI. CDR3: CASTRGSLTEAFF. The CDR3 DNA is TGTGCCAGCACCCGGGGCAGCCTCACTGAAGCTTTCTTT.

The genes are TRBV5-5 and TRBJ2-5, with D perhaps matching TRBD1 (6 bases). V was trimmed by 6 bases and J by 2 bases, leaving 17 bases between them. Germline CDR1 and CDR2: SGHKS and YYEKEE (reference sequence). CDR3 size: 15 residues. Here the CDR3 DNA reads TGTGCCAGCACCCCTAGGGGGATTTTACAAGAGACCCAGTACTTC. It is translated as CASTPRGILQETQYF.

This CDR3 reads CASRGTGAGELFF. The CDR3 region has the DNA TGTGCCAGCAGGGGGACAGGGGCCGGGGAGCTGTTTTTT. The chain links TRBV28 to TRBJ2-2; 10 bases fit TRBD1. Per the germline V gene, CDR1 is MDHEN and CDR2 is SYDVKM. The V and J ends lost 6 bases and 6 bases, in that order; junction bases with no gene match: 1. CDR3 size: 13 residues.

The chain employs TRBV6-2 or TRBV6-3 and TRBJ1-5, with D hard to call. CDR3 length: 14 amino acids. Germline lookup yields CDR1 MNHEY and CDR2 SVGEGT. V lost 2 bases and J 7 bases, leaving 12 bases between the germline ends. The CDR3 DNA reads as TGTGCCAGCAGTTACGTGGCGGGTTTGCAGCCCCAGCATTTT. Protein product: CASSYVAGLQPQHF.

The table lists this clone with a count of one. The CDR3 loop is CASSIPGSPNNSPLHF. The DNA for the CDR3 is TGTGCCAGCAGTATCCCCGGGAGCCCTAATAATTCACCCCTCCACTTT. V usage is TRBV28 and J usage is TRBJ1-6; no clear D. With 5 bases removed from V and 5 bases from J, the gap between germline ends came to 16 bases. CDR3 length: 16 residues. Germline CDR1 MDHEN, CDR2 SYDVKM.

The chain carries TRBV30 and TRBJ2-7; TRBD2 might be the D (5 bases). Germline CDR1 and CDR2: GTSNPN and SVGIG (reference sequence). The V end was cut by 1 base, the J end by 2 bases, with 12 bases between. The CDR3 sequence is 14 residues long. The CDR3 DNA reads TGTGCCTGGAGTGCCTCGGACTTGACCTACGAGCAGTACTTC. It yields the protein CAWSASDLTYEQYF.

The chain joins TRBV19 to TRBJ1-1; no clear D gene. V was pared by 4 bases and J by 0 bases, with 6 bases between. CDR3 size: 13 residues. Germline CDR1 is LNHDA and CDR2 is SQIVND (reference sequence). CDR3 sequence: CASSKYMNTEAFF. CDR3 nucleotide sequence: TGTGCCAGTAGTAAGTACATGAACACTGAAGCTTTCTTT.

The chain uses TRBV6-5 and TRBJ2-3; no reliable D call. Trimming pared 6 bases from V and 0 bases from J, leaving 10 bases between. There are 14 residues in the CDR3. The germline CDR1 and CDR2 sequences are MNHEY and SVGAGI. The CDR3: CASRTHPSTDTQYF. CDR3 nucleotide sequence: TGTGCCAGCAGGACTCACCCTAGCACAGATACGCAGTATTTT.

The CDR3 sequence: CASSFRDRGYGYTF. CDR3 DNA sequence: TGTGCCAGCAGTTTTAGAGACAGGGGATATGGCTACACCTTC. The chain employs TRBV27 and TRBJ1-2; 8 bases agree with TRBD1. The CDR3 sequence is 14 residues long. The germline gives CDR1 MNHEY, CDR2 SMNVEV (reference sequence). V dropped 3 bases and J dropped 5; count of bases not matched to a gene: 5.

The chain uses TRBV9 and TRBJ2-2, with TRBD2 matching over 9 bases. Germline CDR1 is SGDLS and CDR2 is YYNGEE. The CDR3 length is 15 residues. Unmatched junction bases numbered 6, after V lost 3 bases and J lost 6 bases. CDR3 in amino acids: CASSGPGLAPGELFF. DNA for the CDR3: TGTGCCAGCAGCGGACCGGGACTAGCCCCCGGGGAGCTGTTTTTT.

This clone appeared a few times. The chain has TRBV5-6 and TRBJ1-4; D unclear. Germline V gene sequence: CDR1 SGHDT, CDR2 YYEEEE. The CDR3 contains 17 residues. Trimming cost V 5 bases and J 8 bases, with 25 bases left between them. CDR3 nucleotide sequence: TGTGCCAGCAGTTCTCGGGCAACATCTCCCCAATGGGAAAAACTGTTTTTT. Its translation is CASSSRATSPQWEKLFF. The entire variable domain, with the rest obtained from reference TRBV5-6 and TRBJ1-4, is as follows: DAGVTQSPTHLIKTRGQQVTLRCSPKSGHDTVSWYQQALGQGPQFIFQYYEEEERQRGNFPDRFSGHQFPNYSSELNVNALLLGDSALYLCASSSRATSPQWEKLFFGSGTQLSVL.

The V and J genes are TRBV6-5 and TRBJ1-1; weak D call: TRBD1 (5 bases). Germline V gene sequence: CDR1 MNHEY, CDR2 SVGAGI. This CDR3 has 12 residues. V was pared by 10 bases and J by 4 bases, with 13 bases between. This CDR3 reads CATLLGVTEAFF. The DNA of the CDR3 is TGTGCCACCCTCTTGGGGGTCACTGAAGCTTTCTTT.

The J gene is TRBJ2-7, the V gene TRBV6-5; D might be TRBD2 (7 bases). The CDR3 has 13 residues. The V end was cut by 6 bases, the J end by 6 bases, with 15 bases between. Germline V gene data show CDR1 as MNHEY and CDR2 as SVGAGI. The CDR3 region has the DNA TGTGCCAGCAGGGACTTAAGGGGGGGCGAGCAGTACTTC. This gives the protein CASRDLRGGEQYF.

The chain links TRBV27 to TRBJ2-2; 15 bases fit TRBD2. CDR1 is MNHEY, CDR2 SMNVEV, per germline (reference sequence). Trimming took 4 bases from V and 1 from J; bases not matched to a gene: 7. The CDR3 length is 19 residues. The CDR3 DNA reads TGTGCCAGCAGTTCCCTGGCGGGACTAGCGGGGGGGAACACCGGGGAGCTGTTTTTT. Translated, it gives CASSSLAGLAGGNTGELFF.

The chain carries TRBV9 and TRBJ1-3, with TRBD1 identical over 7 bases. The germline CDR1 and CDR2 sequences are SGDLS and YYNGEE. The length of the CDR3 is 15 residues. J was trimmed by 4 bases and V by 0 bases; bases with no gene match: 4. CDR3 loop: CASSVEGQYGNTIYF. CDR3 bases: TGTGCCAGCAGCGTAGAGGGACAGTACGGAAACACCATATATTTT.

This sequence joins TRBV6-5 and TRBJ2-3, with 8 nucleotides matching TRBD1. This CDR3 is built from 15 residues. Trimming at V came to 5 bases and at J to 4 bases, leaving 8 bases not matched to a gene. The V gene's germline CDR1 is MNHEY and CDR2 SVGAGI. In DNA form, the CDR3 reads TGTGCCAGCAGTCAGGACAGGGTTTGGGCAGATACGCAGTATTTT. Its translation: CASSQDRVWADTQYF.

This rearrangement joins TRBV7-2 to TRBJ2-1, with unresolved D. The CDR3 contains 14 residues. Trimming took off 0 bases at V and 5 bases at J, with 8 bases between the two ends. In germline, CDR1 is SGHTA, CDR2 FQGNSA. This CDR3 reads CASSLAQVHNEQFF. DNA for the CDR3: TGTGCCAGCAGCTTAGCGCAGGTCCACAATGAGCAGTTCTTC.

The chain carries TRBV9 and TRBJ1-2; a possible D gene is TRBD1 (6 bases). CDR3 size: 17 residues. Germline CDR1 reads SGDLS; CDR2 reads YYNGEE. Trimming cost V 6 bases and J 1 base, with 22 bases left between them. CDR3 loop: CASTQESVTGLNYGYTF. CDR3 DNA: TGTGCCAGCACCCAAGAGTCAGTAACAGGGCTTAACTATGGCTACACCTTC.

This chain links TRBV5-4 with TRBJ2-7, with 8 bases identical to TRBD2. Germline CDR1 reads SGHNT; CDR2 reads YYREEE (reference sequence). This CDR3 has 14 residues. With 4 bases clipped from V and 5 bases from J, the junction kept 8 bases outside the gene matches. For the CDR3, the DNA is TGTGCCAGCAGCCCGGGGGGGGTTTACGACGAGCAGTACTTC. It yields the protein CASSPGGVYDEQYF.

This clone has only one observation. V is TRBV12-3 or TRBV12-4 and J is TRBJ1-5; possibly TRBD1 for D (6 bases). The CDR3 runs 13 residues. Trimming removed 4 bases from V and 3 bases from J, with 7 bases in between. CDR3 sequence reads: CASSSGANQPQHF. CDR3 coding DNA: TGTGCCAGCAGTTCAGGGGCCAATCAGCCCCAGCATTTT.

The CDR3 reads CASSPQSETQYF. The CDR3 region has the DNA TGTGCCAGCAGCCCCCAATCGGAGACCCAGTACTTC. V gene TRBV3-1 (or the pseudogene TRBV3-2) combines with J gene TRBJ2-5; unclear D gene. Germline V gene lookup returns CDR1 LGHDT and CDR2 YNNKEL (reference sequence). This CDR3 is built from 12 residues. The V end was cut by 4 bases, the J end by 5 bases, with 8 bases between.

This chain joins TRBV7-9 and TRBJ2-5; TRBD1 matches 8 bases. Germline values: CDR1 SEHNR, CDR2 FQNEAQ (reference sequence). V lost 8 bases to trimming and J lost 5 bases; unmatched junction nucleotides: 10. The CDR3 spans 14 residues. For the CDR3, the DNA is TGTGCCAGCGGATCCAGGACAGGGTGGGAGACCCAGTACTTC. Residues: CASGSRTGWETQYF.

The J gene is TRBJ1-2, the V gene TRBV30, with 7 positions matching TRBD1. The V segment lost 5 bases and the J segment 4 bases; nucleotides outside the gene matches: 7. Germline V gives CDR1 GTSNPN, CDR2 SVGIG (reference sequence). This CDR3 has 13 amino acids. The CDR3: CAWDRTGSYGYTF. Here the CDR3 DNA reads TGTGCCTGGGACCGGACAGGCAGCTATGGCTACACCTTC. Complete variable domain (other parts from reference TRBV30 and TRBJ1-2): SQTIHQWPATLVQPVGSPLSLECTVEGTSNPNLYWYRQAAGRGLQLLFYSVGIGQISSEVPQNLSASRPQDRQFILSSKKLLLSDSGFYLCAWDRTGSYGYTFGSGTRLTVV.

The chain uses TRBV6-6 and TRBJ2-7, with D maybe TRBD1 (6 bases). Germline V gene lookup returns CDR1 MNHNY and CDR2 SVGAGI (reference sequence). CDR3 length: 12 residues. Trimming removed 7 bases from V and 2 bases from J, with 9 bases in between. CDR3: CASKDRTYEQYF. The CDR3 DNA reads as TGTGCCAGCAAGGACAGAACCTACGAGCAGTACTTC.

The chain uses TRBV9 and TRBJ1-1; D perhaps matches TRBD1 (6 bases). Germline V gene data show CDR1 as SGDLS and CDR2 as YYNGEE. The CDR3 length is 13 residues. V was shortened by 0 bases and J by 11 bases, with 14 bases between the two germline ends. The CDR3 loop is CASSVVTGAEAFF. The DNA of the CDR3 is TGTGCCAGCAGCGTAGTAACGGGGGCCGAGGCTTTCTTT.

The rearrangement joins TRBV10-3 to TRBJ1-2, with D possibly matching TRBD1 (6 bases). Germline values: CDR1 ENHRY, CDR2 SYGVKD. The CDR3 length is 15 residues. V lost 0 bases and J 4 bases, leaving 12 bases between the germline ends. CDR3 in amino acids: CAISESLGQIYGYTF. The CDR3 DNA reads TGTGCCATCAGTGAGTCCCTCGGACAGATCTATGGCTACACCTTC.

This sequence joins TRBV5-4 and TRBJ2-1; D might be TRBD1 or TRBD2, each matching 5 bases. CDR1 and CDR2 from the germline V gene are SGHNT and YYREEE (reference sequence). There are 15 residues in the CDR3. Trimming cost V 5 bases and J 0 bases, with 12 bases left between them. The CDR3 loop is CASRPGTPSYNEQFF. In nucleotides, the CDR3 is TGTGCCAGCAGACCCGGGACCCCCTCCTACAATGAGCAGTTCTTC.